The 30 T cell receptor beta chains given below trace back to one sample, sequenced in a study of shared clonotypes between healthy human individuals. Clones were read by immunoSEQ multiplex PCR, and TCRdb kept only the in-frame ones, dropping some. The table shows 1,100,000 or so clones, with around 78% occurring only once. Sequencing used memory CD4+ T cells from PBMCs. Specified subset: CD45RA-negative fraction. Receptor source: a young man in good health. Some clones in this sample may be carry-over from other donors' samples.

The CDR3 coding sequence is TGCAGTGCTATACGGGACGAAGAGTACTTC. This gives the protein CSAIRDEEYF. The chain combines TRBV20-1 with TRBJ2-7; D possibly uses TRBD1 or TRBD2 (5 bases each). The germline gives CDR1 DFQATT, CDR2 SNEGSKA (reference sequence). The V end was cut by 4 bases, the J end by 11 bases, with 12 bases between. This CDR3 contains 10 residues.

This clone was picked up one time. The chain couples TRBV6-4 to TRBJ2-2; tentative D call: TRBD2 (5 bases). Germline V gene lookup returns CDR1 MRHNA and CDR2 SNTAGT. V lost 8 bases and J 0 bases, leaving 10 bases between the germline ends. CDR3 length: 14 residues. The CDR3 coding sequence is TGTGCCAGCCGGACTGACGCGAACACCGGGGAGCTGTTTTTT. Translation gives CASRTDANTGELFF.

J is TRBJ2-3 and V is TRBV6-6, with TRBD1 identical over 8 bases. This CDR3 spans 15 amino acids. Looked up from germline, CDR1 is MNHNY and CDR2 is SVGAGI (reference sequence). The junction had 5 bases not matched to a gene; V was cut back by 6 bases and J by 0 bases. The CDR3 DNA reads TGTGCCAGCAGGAAGGACAGGGCTAGCACAGATACGCAGTATTTT. Its translation: CASRKDRASTDTQYF.

This clone was observed a handful of times. V usage is TRBV10-1 and J usage is TRBJ2-1; 7 bases map to TRBD2. J lost 1 base, V lost 0 bases, and 12 bases had no gene match. Per the germline V gene, CDR1 is WNHNN and CDR2 is SYGVQD (reference sequence). The CDR3 length is 19 residues. This chain's CDR3 is CASSESIGGRAHSYNEQFF. CDR3 DNA: TGCGCCAGCAGTGAGTCCATCGGGGGGAGGGCCCATTCCTACAATGAGCAGTTCTTC.

This chain links TRBV27 with TRBJ2-1; 10 bases are shared with TRBD2. Germline V gives CDR1 MNHEY, CDR2 SMNVEV (reference sequence). V dropped 5 bases and J dropped 8; count of bases not matched to a gene: 9. This CDR3 is 15 amino acids long. CDR3: CASSGLAVPWDEQFF. CDR3 nucleotides: TGTGCCAGCAGTGGACTAGCGGTGCCTTGGGATGAGCAGTTCTTC.

The chain carries TRBV15 and TRBJ2-5, with a weak D call TRBD1 (6 bases). Trimming took off 3 bases at V and 0 bases at J, with 14 bases between the two ends. The germline gives CDR1 LNHNV, CDR2 YYDKDF (reference sequence). This CDR3 is built from 16 residues. CDR3 residues: CATSRDIQGYQETQYF. In DNA form, the CDR3 reads TGTGCCACCAGCAGGGATATACAGGGATACCAAGAGACCCAGTACTTC.

The chain uses TRBV5-1 and TRBJ1-2, with D perhaps TRBD1 (6 bases). The CDR3 length is 14 residues. The V gene lost 4 bases and the J gene lost 5 bases, with 15 bases spanning the gap. Per germline, CDR1 SGHRS and CDR2 YFSETQ. The CDR3 reads CASSGQQGRYGYTF. The CDR3 DNA sequence: TGCGCCAGCAGCGGACAACAGGGCAGATATGGCTACACCTTC.

The rearrangement joins TRBV21-1 to TRBJ2-1. TRBV21-1 is designated a pseudogene. The CDR3 covers 12 residues. This chain's CDR3 is CASSKARNEQFF. The CDR3 DNA reads TGTGCCAGCAGCAAAGCAAGGAATGAGCAGTTCTTC.

The chain uses TRBV5-1 and TRBJ2-7; TRBD2 agrees at 9 bases. This CDR3 is built from 15 residues. J was trimmed by 4 bases and V by 1 base; bases with no gene match: 6. Germline V gene data show CDR1 as SGHRS and CDR2 as YFSETQ. CDR3 residues: CASSLLAGGPYEQYF. In nucleotides, the CDR3 is TGCGCCAGCAGCTTGCTCGCGGGAGGGCCTTACGAGCAGTACTTC. Combining the CDR3 with reference TRBV5-1 and TRBJ2-7 gives the whole variable domain KAGVTQTPRYLIKTRGQQVTLSCSPISGHRSVSWYQQTPGQGLQFLFEYFSETQRNKGNFPGRFSGRQFSNSRSEMNVSTLELGDSALYLCASSLLAGGPYEQYFGPGTRLTVT.

This clone was seen a few times. The V gene is TRBV5-1, the J gene TRBJ2-1; D remains unclear. The V gene's germline CDR1 is SGHRS and CDR2 YFSETQ. The ends were cut back, 0 bases at V and 2 bases at J, with 9 bases in the middle. CDR3 size: 15 residues. CDR3 sequence: CASSLASTPYNEQFF. DNA for the CDR3: TGCGCCAGCAGCTTGGCCTCAACCCCCTACAATGAGCAGTTCTTC.

This chain connects TRBV5-1 to TRBJ2-3, with D uncertain. The CDR3 sequence is 16 residues long. Germline CDR1 is SGHRS and CDR2 is YFSETQ. With 0 bases removed from V and 4 bases from J, the gap between germline ends came to 15 bases. The CDR3 region has the DNA TGCGCCAGCAGCTTGGCCCGGGCCACCCTGGCAGATACGCAGTATTTT. Its translation: CASSLARATLADTQYF.

The rearrangement joins TRBV18 to TRBJ1-2; D is undetermined. Germline V CDR1 and CDR2: KGHSH, LQKENI. V lost 6 bases and J lost 3, with 14 bases in between. This CDR3 has 14 amino acids. CDR3 nucleotide sequence: TGTGCCAGCTCCGTCTACAAGGACGACTATGGCTACACCTTC. This sequence encodes CASSVYKDDYGYTF.

The chain uses TRBV18 and TRBJ1-5; D perhaps matches TRBD1 (5 bases). CDR3 length equals 15 residues. Per germline, CDR1 KGHSH and CDR2 LQKENI. Trimming cost V 4 bases and J 4 bases, with 14 bases left between them. The CDR3 DNA reads as TGTGCCAGCTCACAAAGGGACGGCGTAAATCAGCCCCAGCATTTT. Translation gives CASSQRDGVNQPQHF.

The chain employs TRBV4-2 and TRBJ2-1; TRBD2 might be the D (5 bases). Between the trimmed V and J ends, which lost 5 bases and 8 bases, there was a span of 13 bases. The CDR3 loop spans 13 amino acids. Germline V gives CDR1 LGHNA, CDR2 YNFKEQ. The CDR3 region is CASSDLEEDEQFF. The DNA of the CDR3 is TGTGCCAGCAGCGATCTGGAGGAGGATGAGCAGTTCTTC.

The V gene is TRBV27, the J gene TRBJ1-1; TRBD1 might be the D (5 bases). Germline CDR1 MNHEY, CDR2 SMNVEV (reference sequence). The CDR3 extends over 15 amino acids. V shed 4 bases and J shed 0 bases, with 12 bases lying between them. The CDR3 bases are TGTGCCAGCAGTTCGCGGGGCTACTTGAACACTGAAGCTTTCTTT. Translation gives CASSSRGYLNTEAFF.

This clone appeared a few times. Other DNA sequences in this sample translate to the same CDR3. This sequence joins TRBV9 and TRBJ1-1; D not certain. CDR1 SGDLS and CDR2 YYNGEE come from the germline V gene. There are 15 residues in the CDR3. The ends were cut back, 0 bases at V and 1 base at J, with 10 bases in the middle. CDR3 amino acids: CASSVGVGQNTEAFF. The CDR3 nucleotides read TGTGCCAGCAGCGTAGGTGTCGGGCAGAACACTGAAGCTTTCTTT. The complete variable domain, with remaining parts taken from reference TRBV9 and TRBJ1-1, reads DSGVTQTPKHLITATGQRVTLRCSPRSGDLSVYWYQQSLDQGLQFLIQYYNGEERAKGNILERFSAQQFPDLHSELNLSSLELGDSALYFCASSVGVGQNTEAFFGQGTRLTVV.

This clone appeared a few times. The chain couples TRBV7-9 to TRBJ1-1; D remains ambiguous. V dropped 9 bases and J dropped 0 bases, with 8 bases sitting between them. The CDR3 covers 12 residues. Germline CDR1 reads SEHNR; CDR2 reads FQNEAQ (reference sequence). The CDR3 sequence is CASSVMNTEAFF. The CDR3 DNA sequence: TGTGCCAGTTCCGTCATGAACACTGAAGCTTTCTTT.

V gene TRBV5-5 combines with J gene TRBJ2-7; 8 bases align to TRBD1. The length of the CDR3 is 14 residues. V lost 3 bases, J lost 6 bases, and 8 bases stayed unmatched. CDR1 and CDR2 (germline): SGHKS, YYEKEE (reference sequence). The CDR3 is CASSSTGALSEQYF. As DNA, the CDR3 is TGTGCCAGCAGCTCGACAGGGGCCCTTTCCGAGCAGTACTTC.

The gene calls are TRBV7-9 and TRBJ1-5; tentatively, D is TRBD1 (6 bases). Between the trimmed V and J ends, which lost 5 bases and 7 bases, there was a span of 9 bases. CDR1 and CDR2 (germline): SEHNR, FQNEAQ (reference sequence). The CDR3 is 12 amino acids. CDR3 bases: TGTGCCAGCAGCGGGGGGACACAGCCCCAGCATTTT. Its translation: CASSGGTQPQHF.

About this clone: Only one base separates this from a far larger clonotype, so it likely reflects a read error. This rearrangement joins TRBV27 to TRBJ1-2, with D unclear. The CDR3 length is 12 residues. The germline V gene encodes CDR1 MNHEY and CDR2 SMNVEV (reference sequence). Between the trimmed V and J ends, which lost 4 bases and 4 bases, there was a span of 7 bases. CDR3: CASSSDGYGYTF. DNA of the CDR3: TGTGCCAGCAGTTCCGACGGCTATGGCTACACCTTC.

V and J are TRBV10-2 and TRBJ2-7, with 8 bases lining up with TRBD2. Germline V CDR1 and CDR2: WSHSY, SAAADI. The CDR3 consists of 17 residues. V lost 4 bases, J lost 0 bases, and 11 bases stayed unmatched. The CDR3 sequence: CASSANTGTRSSYEQYF. In DNA form, the CDR3 reads TGCGCCAGCAGTGCCAACACCGGGACTAGGAGCTCCTACGAGCAGTACTTC.

This sequence joins TRBV6-5 and TRBJ1-4, with unresolved D. CDR1 is MNHEY, CDR2 SVGAGI, per germline. Trimming cost V 6 bases and J 0 bases, with 8 bases left between them. The CDR3 covers 14 residues. CDR3 protein: CASRDGATNEKLFF. In DNA form, the CDR3 reads TGTGCCAGCAGGGACGGTGCAACTAATGAAAAACTGTTTTTT.

The chain has TRBV9 and TRBJ2-4, with D possibly matching TRBD1 (5 bases). Trimming took off 4 bases at V and 6 bases at J, with 8 bases between the two ends. The CDR3 is 12 amino acids. CDR1 SGDLS and CDR2 YYNGEE come from the germline V gene. CDR3 loop: CASSRRGNIQYF. The DNA for the CDR3 is TGTGCCAGCAGCCGTAGGGGAAACATTCAGTACTTC. The complete variable domain, with remaining parts taken from reference TRBV9 and TRBJ2-4, reads DSGVTQTPKHLITATGQRVTLRCSPRSGDLSVYWYQQSLDQGLQFLIQYYNGEERAKGNILERFSAQQFPDLHSELNLSSLELGDSALYFCASSRRGNIQYFGAGTRLSVL.

This clone appeared a single time. The chain joins TRBV6-1 to TRBJ2-3; 9 bases agree with TRBD1. Germline V gene lookup returns CDR1 MNHNS and CDR2 SASEGT. V shed 11 bases, J shed 3 bases, and the junction held 9 bases outside the gene matches. The length of the CDR3 is 14 residues. This CDR3 is CAAAWDRVTDTQYF. Here the CDR3 DNA reads TGTGCCGCCGCCTGGGACAGGGTTACAGATACGCAGTATTTT.

This chain joins TRBV9 and TRBJ2-7; 10 bases are shared with TRBD2. Germline-derived CDR1 and CDR2 are SGDLS and YYNGEE. With 5 bases clipped from V and 5 bases from J, the junction kept 7 bases outside the gene matches. The CDR3 loop spans 14 amino acids. DNA of the CDR3: TGTGCCAGCAGTATGGGGACTAGCGTCCACGAGCAGTACTTC. It yields the protein CASSMGTSVHEQYF.

V is TRBV9 and J is TRBJ1-1; perhaps TRBD1 as D (6 bases). Trimming removed 2 bases from V and 4 bases from J, with 12 bases in between. The CDR3 is 14 amino acids. CDR1 SGDLS and CDR2 YYNGEE come from the germline V gene. Here the CDR3 DNA reads TGTGCCAGCAGCGTCACAGGGTCTGGCACTGAAGCTTTCTTT. Encoded protein: CASSVTGSGTEAFF.

This clone was picked up a small number of times. The chain employs TRBV10-3 and TRBJ1-5; D gene ambiguous. This CDR3 is built from 14 residues. CDR1 and CDR2 from the germline V gene are ENHRY and SYGVKD. Trimming took 3 bases from V and 0 from J, leaving 6 bases between them. CDR3 region: CAISDGISNQPQHF. The CDR3 DNA follows: TGTGCCATCAGTGATGGCATTAGCAATCAGCCCCAGCATTTT.

This clone occurred once. This rearrangement joins TRBV6-5 to TRBJ1-1; tentatively, D is TRBD1 (5 bases). This CDR3 contains 15 residues. With 8 bases removed from V and 1 base from J, the gap between germline ends came to 17 bases. Germline lookup yields CDR1 MNHEY and CDR2 SVGAGI. The CDR3, as DNA: TGTGCCAGCTTATTCTGGAGGGGCGGGAACACTGAAGCTTTCTTT. This sequence encodes CASLFWRGGNTEAFF.

As concerns this clone: Since a much larger clone is just one base distant, this may be a read error. V usage is TRBV5-1 and J usage is TRBJ1-5, with D possibly being TRBD1 (5 bases). The CDR3 runs to 15 residues. From germline, CDR1 is SGHRS and CDR2 YFSETQ. Trimming took off 0 bases at V and 0 bases at J, with 7 bases between the two ends. The CDR3 nucleotides are TGCGCCAGCAGCTTGGGACAGACTAGCAATCAGCCCCAGCATTTT. It is translated as CASSLGQTSNQPQHF.

The chain carries TRBV6-4 and TRBJ1-2; D is unclear. Germline-derived CDR1 and CDR2 are MRHNA and SNTAGT. Deletions cut 2 bases from V and 1 base from J, with 2 bases between. The CDR3 contains 12 residues. CDR3: CASSDNNYGYTF. The DNA of the CDR3 is TGTGCCAGCAGTGACAATAACTATGGCTACACCTTC.